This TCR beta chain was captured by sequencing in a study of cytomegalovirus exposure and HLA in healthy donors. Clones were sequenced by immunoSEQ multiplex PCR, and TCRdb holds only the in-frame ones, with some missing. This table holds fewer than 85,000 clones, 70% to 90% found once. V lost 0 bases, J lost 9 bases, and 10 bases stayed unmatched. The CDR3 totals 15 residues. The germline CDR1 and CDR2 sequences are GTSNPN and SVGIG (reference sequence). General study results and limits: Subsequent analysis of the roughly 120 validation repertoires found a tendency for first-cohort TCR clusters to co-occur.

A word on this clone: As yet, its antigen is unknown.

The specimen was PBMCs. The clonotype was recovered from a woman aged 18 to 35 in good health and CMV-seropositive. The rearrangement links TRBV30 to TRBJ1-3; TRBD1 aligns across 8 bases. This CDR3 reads CAWSVPGTGFSTIYF. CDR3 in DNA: TGTGCCTGGAGTGTACCCGGGACAGGTTTTTCCACCATATATTTT.